The clone carrying this TCR beta chain has a count of ten or more. Its matching antigen is unknown. The CDR3 is 19 residues long. The junction had 16 bases not matched to a gene; V was cut back by 6 bases and J by 8 bases. This specimen belongs to a study of T cells in Graves' hyperthyroidism and ophthalmopathy. Study results and limitations: Blood shared most expanded thyroid clonotypes above 0.001. With a median lead of approximately 6 months before onset, the model predicted ophthalmopathy.

Amplification targeted TCR beta CDR3 regions from RNA transcripts. When the TCR CDR3 underwent first-round RT-PCR, the HTBI primer set was used. TCRdb re-called the multiplex PCR reads through MiXCR, storing one row per CDR3 protein. The table shows 700,000 or so distinct CDR3 sequences, with approximately 14% occurring only once. The chain joins TRBV12-3 or TRBV12-4 to TRBJ2-1; 16 bases map to TRBD2. This clonotype was obtained from a woman between 50 and 59 years old with Graves' ophthalmopathy. Input material: blood. The CDR3 DNA sequence: TGTGCCAGCAGGAATCGACGGGGGGGACTAGCGGGAGGGCCACATGAGCAGTTCTTC. Translated, it gives CASRNRRGGLAGGPHEQFF.